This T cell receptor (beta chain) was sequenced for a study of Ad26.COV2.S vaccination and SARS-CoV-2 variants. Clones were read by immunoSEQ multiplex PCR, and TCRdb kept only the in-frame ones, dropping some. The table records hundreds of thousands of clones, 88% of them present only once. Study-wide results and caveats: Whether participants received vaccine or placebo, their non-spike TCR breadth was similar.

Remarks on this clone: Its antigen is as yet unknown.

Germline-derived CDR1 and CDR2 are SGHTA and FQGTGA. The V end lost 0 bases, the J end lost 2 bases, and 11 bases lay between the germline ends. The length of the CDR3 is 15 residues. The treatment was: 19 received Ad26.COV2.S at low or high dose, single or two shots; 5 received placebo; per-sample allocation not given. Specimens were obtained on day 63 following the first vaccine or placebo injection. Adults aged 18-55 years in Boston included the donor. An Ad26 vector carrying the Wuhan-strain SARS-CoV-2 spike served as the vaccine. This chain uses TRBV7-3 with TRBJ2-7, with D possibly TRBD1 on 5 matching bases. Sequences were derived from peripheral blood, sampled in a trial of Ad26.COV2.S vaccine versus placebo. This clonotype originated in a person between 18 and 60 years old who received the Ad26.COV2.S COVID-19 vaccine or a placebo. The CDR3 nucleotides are TGTGCCAGCAGCTTAACTCCGACAGCTACCTACGAGCAGTACTTC. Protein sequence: CASSLTPTATYEQYF.